The 30 T cell receptor beta chains below were found in one sample sequenced in a study of T cells in women clearing cervical HPV infection. Clones were sequenced by immunoSEQ multiplex PCR, and TCRdb holds only the in-frame ones, with some missing. The repertoire table contains approximately 23,000 clones. The sequenced sample was blood buffy coat. These receptors originate from a woman aged 18 to 75 with a cervical HPV16 infection that either progressed to CIN3+ or cleared (not recorded which).

Points on this clone: The read finishes 3 residues shy of the CDR3 end, and the germline J gene is used to complete it. The rearrangement joins TRBV5-8 to TRBJ2-3; possible D gene TRBD2, 5 bases. The V gene's germline CDR1 is SGHTS and CDR2 YDEGEE. Trimming removed 4 bases at V and 1 base at J, with 13 bases between. CDR3 length: 15 amino acids. The chain's CDR3 is CASSPRWRGTDTQYF. Partial CDR3 DNA: TGTGCCAGCAGCCCTCGATGGCGGGGCACAGATACG.

The CDR3 is CASSLGAGGAYNEQFF. Partial CDR3 DNA: TGCGCCAGCAGCTTGGGCGCGGGAGGAGCCTACAATGAG. V and J are TRBV5-1 and TRBJ2-1, with 8 positions matching TRBD2. The CDR3 extends 3 residues past the end of the read, so its final part is completed from the germline J gene. The CDR3 covers 16 residues. Germline V gene data show CDR1 as SGHRS and CDR2 as YFSETQ. V shed 0 bases and J 2 bases; nucleotides not matched to a gene: 4.

On this clone itself: The read ends 3 residues shy of where the CDR3 ends; the end is completed using the germline J gene. The J gene is TRBJ2-7, the V gene TRBV19; 7 bases match TRBD1. The J segment lost 6 bases and the V segment lost 11 bases, leaving 10 bases of the junction unmatched. The CDR3 covers 12 residues. Germline V gene sequence: CDR1 LNHDA, CDR2 SQIVND (reference sequence). The CDR3: CAWGQGDCEQYF. The DNA read from the CDR3 is TGTGCCTGGGGGCAGGGGGATTGCGAG.

On this clone: The observed sequence ends 3 residues before the CDR3 terminus, with the missing tail filled in from the germline J gene. The chain employs TRBV11-2 and TRBJ2-7; possible D gene TRBD1, 5 bases. Per the germline V gene, CDR1 is SGHAT and CDR2 is FQNNGV. The V and J ends lost 7 bases and 0 bases respectively, with 13 bases between them. The CDR3 covers 14 residues. The DNA read from the CDR3 is TGTGCCAGCACCTTGGGGCCGACCTCCTACGAG. Protein product: CASTLGPTSYE. The full CDR3 protein reads CASTLGPTSYEQYF.

Details on this clone: The read stops 3 residues short of the end of the CDR3; the missing end is completed from the germline J gene. This sequence joins TRBV29-1 and TRBJ2-1; D gene unclear. The V end lost 6 bases, the J end lost 5 bases, and 11 bases lay between the germline ends. The germline V gene has CDR1 SQVTM and CDR2 ANQGSEA. This CDR3 is built from 12 residues. The sequenced CDR3 bases are TGCAGCGTACGTCACAGAAACAATGAG. The encoded protein is CSVRHRNNE. The full CDR3 protein reads CSVRHRNNEQFF.

Concerning this clone: The read terminates 3 residues ahead of where the CDR3 ends, so the germline J gene completes it. The gene calls are TRBV2 and TRBJ2-3; 9 bases agree with TRBD2. From germline, CDR1 is SNHLY and CDR2 FYNNEI. The V gene end was trimmed by 5 bases and the J gene end by 0 bases; junction bases not matched to a gene: 3. The CDR3 extends over 15 amino acids. The CDR3 sequence: CASSQTSGSTDTQYF. CDR3 DNA, as far as it was read: TGTGCCAGCAGTCAGACTAGCGGTAGCACAGATACG.

About this clone: The CDR3 extends 3 residues past the end of the read, so its final part is completed from the germline J gene. The V gene is TRBV30, the J gene TRBJ1-1, with D possibly being TRBD1 (5 bases). V was trimmed by 3 bases and J by 4 bases, leaving 12 bases between them. Germline V CDR1 and CDR2: GTSNPN, SVGIG (reference sequence). There are 13 residues in the CDR3. The CDR3 protein is CAWSSSGFTEAFF. The CDR3 DNA, read in part, is TGTGCCTGGAGCTCGTCAGGGTTCACTGAA.

A note on this clone: The read is 3 residues too short to cover the CDR3 end, so that end is filled in from the germline J gene. The chain has TRBV19 and TRBJ2-3, with a possible D match to TRBD2 (6 bases). This CDR3 has 15 amino acids. V was clipped by 7 bases and J by 4 bases, with 18 bases between them. In germline, CDR1 is LNHDA, CDR2 SQIVND (reference sequence). The sequenced part of the CDR3 DNA is TGTGCCAGTACGATCGGGCGGGGAAGTGCAGATACG. It translates to CASTIGRGSADT. The full CDR3 is CASTIGRGSADTQYF.

With respect to this clone: The read terminates 3 residues ahead of where the CDR3 ends, so the germline J gene completes it. The rearrangement joins TRBV29-1 to TRBJ1-1; 7 bases map to TRBD1. This CDR3 is 12 amino acids long. The V and J ends lost 6 bases and 1 base, in that order; junction bases with no gene match: 2. Germline CDR1 and CDR2: SQVTM and ANQGSEA. CDR3 DNA, as far as it was read: TGCAGCGTGGGACAGACGAACACTGAA. Translating gives CSVGQTNTE. The whole CDR3 sequence is CSVGQTNTEAFF.

As concerns this clone: The CDR3 extends 3 residues past the end of the read, so its final part is completed from the germline J gene. The chain is built from TRBV19 and TRBJ2-3, with D hard to call. Per germline, CDR1 LNHDA and CDR2 SQIVND (reference sequence). With 5 bases removed from V and 4 bases from J, the gap between germline ends came to 13 bases. The CDR3 runs to 14 residues. The CDR3 spells CASSPPGPSDTQYF. The sequenced part of the CDR3 DNA is TGTGCCAGTAGTCCCCCTGGGCCGTCAGATACG.

Concerning this clone itself: The read terminates 3 residues ahead of where the CDR3 ends, so the germline J gene completes it. J is TRBJ1-5 and V is TRBV12-3 or TRBV12-4, with D unclear. Trimming shortened V by 2 bases and J by 9 bases, and 5 bases separated the two germline ends. CDR3 length equals 11 residues. CDR3 bases read: TGTGCCAGCAGTTTAAGAGGGCCC. This codes for CASSLRGP. The full CDR3 protein is CASSLRGPQHF.

By frequency, this clone is medium-sized. The read finishes 3 residues shy of the CDR3 end, and the germline J gene is used to complete it. The chain is built from TRBV2 and TRBJ1-4; D ambiguous. V was shortened by 3 bases and J by 0 bases, with 8 bases between the two germline ends. Germline V CDR1 and CDR2: SNHLY, FYNNEI. CDR3 length equals 15 residues. The CDR3 is CASSERSATNEKLFF. Incomplete CDR3 DNA: TGTGCCAGCAGTGAGAGGTCAGCAACTAATGAAAAA.

A note on this clone: The read terminates 3 residues ahead of where the CDR3 ends, so the germline J gene completes it. This sequence joins TRBV20-1 and TRBJ1-5, with 8 bases fitting TRBD1. Trimming cost V 6 bases and J 7 bases; bases outside gene matches: 26. Germline CDR1 reads DFQATT; CDR2 reads SNEGSKA (reference sequence). The CDR3 has 19 amino acids. CDR3 sequence reads: CSAFVYTGGAKSYEQPQHF. The DNA read from the CDR3 is TGCAGTGCCTTCGTTTATACAGGGGGGGCGAAGTCTTACGAACAGCCC.

Note on this clone: The read gets to within 3 residues of the CDR3 end, and the germline J gene fills in the rest. The chain is built from TRBV2 and TRBJ2-7, with D perhaps TRBD1 (6 bases). The length of the CDR3 is 13 residues. V was pared by 9 bases and J by 0 bases, with 12 bases between. Germline lookup yields CDR1 SNHLY and CDR2 FYNNEI. The covered CDR3 bases are TGTGCCAGTAGACAGGACGGCTCCTACGAG. Translation gives CASRQDGSYE. The CDR3, in full, reads CASRQDGSYEQYF.

Turning to this clone: The read falls 3 residues short of the CDR3 end, and the missing part is taken from the germline J gene. This chain connects TRBV20-1 to TRBJ2-5; 8 bases map to TRBD2. The CDR3 contains 14 residues. The trim removed 6 bases at V and 5 bases at J, leaving 11 bases unmatched. CDR1 and CDR2 (germline): DFQATT, SNEGSKA (reference sequence). The DNA read from the CDR3 is TGCAGTGCCTCTCAACGGGGGGGGGAGGAGACC. It encodes CSASQRGGEET. The complete CDR3 sequence is CSASQRGGEETQYF.

Details on this clone: Read data end 3 residues before the CDR3 end; the end is taken from the germline J gene. The chain uses TRBV5-1 and TRBJ2-1, with TRBD2 matching over 13 bases. Germline CDR1 SGHRS, CDR2 YFSETQ. J was trimmed by 8 bases and V by 4 bases; bases with no gene match: 6. The CDR3 sequence is 15 residues long. The CDR3 spells CASSIGLAGDYEQFF. The CDR3 bases that were read are TGCGCCAGCAGCATCGGACTAGCGGGAGACTATGAG. Drawing the rest from reference TRBV5-1 and TRBJ2-1, the complete variable domain is KAGVTQTPRYLIKTRGQQVTLSCSPISGHRSVSWYQQTPGQGLQFLFEYFSETQRNKGNFPGRFSGRQFSNSRSEMNVSTLELGDSALYLCASSIGLAGDYEQFFGPGTRLTVL.

On this clone itself: The read finishes 3 residues shy of the CDR3 end, and the germline J gene is used to complete it. The chain links TRBV11-3 to TRBJ1-1; the D gene is possibly TRBD1 (5 bases). The germline gives CDR1 SGHNT, CDR2 YENEEA. This CDR3 is 14 amino acids long. The CDR3 sequence is CASSPGGVDSQAFF. The covered CDR3 bases are TGTGCCAGCAGCCCCGGAGGGGTTGATAGTCAA. The whole variable domain, remainder taken from reference TRBV11-3 and TRBJ1-1, is EAGVVQSPRYKIIEKKQPVAFWCNPISGHNTLYWYLQNLGQGPELLIRYENEEAVDDSQLPKDRFSAERLKGVDSTLKIQPAELGDSAVYLCASSPGGVDSQAFFGQGTRLTVV.

Worth noting for this clone: The read comes to an end 3 residues before the CDR3 does, leaving the germline J gene to fill in the end. The V call is TRBV6-2 or TRBV6-3, the J call TRBJ1-2; TRBD1 matches 7 bases. Unmatched junction bases numbered 7, after V lost 5 bases and J lost 7 bases. Looked up from germline, CDR1 is MNHEY and CDR2 is SVGEGT. The CDR3 is 13 residues long. The CDR3 region is CASSLDRAGGYTF. Partial CDR3 DNA: TGTGCCAGCAGTCTCGACAGGGCCGGTGGC.

About this clone itself: The read gets to within 3 residues of the CDR3 end, and the germline J gene fills in the rest. The chain joins TRBV5-7 to TRBJ1-2; 8 bases are shared with TRBD1. TRBV5-7 qualifies as an ORF whose function is uncertain. V shed 4 bases and J 4 bases; nucleotides not matched to a gene: 3. The CDR3 is made up of 13 amino acids. CDR3 bases read: TGTGCCAGCAGCGGACAGGGAGGCTATGGC. This sequence encodes CASSGQGGYG. The full CDR3 protein is CASSGQGGYGYTF.

Of note for this clone: The read terminates 3 residues ahead of where the CDR3 ends, so the germline J gene completes it. The gene calls are TRBV19 and TRBJ2-1; 9 bases are shared with TRBD1. V lost 5 bases and J lost 7; bases outside the gene matches: 9. This CDR3 comprises 15 residues. From germline, CDR1 is LNHDA and CDR2 SQIVND (reference sequence). This CDR3 is CASSPWDRDENEQFF. CDR3 bases read: TGTGCCAGTAGTCCCTGGGACAGGGACGAGAATGAG.

Note on this clone: The read terminates 3 residues ahead of where the CDR3 ends, so the germline J gene completes it. V is TRBV2 and J is TRBJ1-1; tentatively, D is TRBD1 (5 bases). Trimming stripped 5 bases from V and 3 bases from J, with 13 bases between. Germline V lookup: CDR1 SNHLY, CDR2 FYNNEI. The CDR3 has 14 residues. CDR3 region: CASSKRGGDTEAFF. The CDR3 bases that were read are TGTGCCAGCAGTAAGCGGGGGGGGGACACTGAA.

As concerns this clone: The CDR3 goes on 3 residues after the read ends, and that part is filled in from the germline J gene. This rearrangement joins TRBV11-3 to TRBJ2-7; no reliable D call. The CDR3 contains 13 residues. The V end lost 5 bases, the J end lost 0 bases, and 8 bases lay between the germline ends. From germline, CDR1 is SGHNT and CDR2 YENEEA. The chain's CDR3 is CASSSPGSYEQYF. Incomplete CDR3 DNA: TGTGCCAGCAGCAGTCCAGGCTCCTACGAG. Based on the CDR3 plus reference TRBV11-3 and TRBJ2-7, the full variable domain is EAGVVQSPRYKIIEKKQPVAFWCNPISGHNTLYWYLQNLGQGPELLIRYENEEAVDDSQLPKDRFSAERLKGVDSTLKIQPAELGDSAVYLCASSSPGSYEQYFGPGTRLTVT.

This clone is classed as medium-sized (0.01 to 0.1%) by frequency. The read ends 3 residues early relative to the CDR3; the germline J gene fills the gap. This chain links TRBV28 with TRBJ2-6, with a tentative D call TRBD2 (5 bases). There are 15 residues in the CDR3. The V gene lost 7 bases and the J gene lost 0 bases, with 10 bases spanning the gap. Germline-derived CDR1 and CDR2 are MDHEN and SYDVKM. CDR3 sequence: CASTRAISGANVLTF. The sequenced part of the CDR3 DNA is TGTGCCAGCACGAGGGCCATCTCTGGGGCCAACGTC.

Details on this clone: The read terminates 3 residues ahead of where the CDR3 ends, so the germline J gene completes it. The chain employs TRBV6-2 or TRBV6-3 and TRBJ1-2; TRBD1 is a possible D gene (5 bases). The CDR3 has 12 residues. The germline V gene encodes CDR1 MNHEY and CDR2 SVGEGT. CDR3 bases read: TGTGCCAGCAGTGGCAGGGCTCAGGGC. Protein sequence: CASSGRAQG. The full CDR3 sequence reads CASSGRAQGYTF.

A word on this clone: Read sequence stops 3 residues before the CDR3 end, and the germline J gene provides the missing end. The V call is TRBV12-3 or TRBV12-4, the J call TRBJ2-7, with 11 bases matching TRBD2. The length of the CDR3 is 16 residues. The V gene end was trimmed by 1 base and the J gene end by 5 bases; junction bases not matched to a gene: 7. The CDR3: CASSLGRLAGINEQYF. The DNA read from the CDR3 is TGTGCCAGCAGTTTAGGGCGACTAGCGGGAATCAACGAG.

With respect to this clone: Coverage ceases 3 residues before the CDR3 finishes, and the germline J gene fills in the end. The chain carries TRBV9 and TRBJ1-4, with a possible D match to TRBD1 (6 bases). The CDR3 length is 15 residues. The germline V and J ends were trimmed by 5 bases and 2 bases, with 13 bases remaining between them. The germline V gene has CDR1 SGDLS and CDR2 YYNGEE. The DNA read from the CDR3 is TGTGCCAGCAGACCTACAGGGCAGACTAATGAAAAA. Translation: CASRPTGQTNEK. The whole CDR3 is CASRPTGQTNEKLFF.

For this clone: The CDR3 end falls 3 residues outside the read, so it is completed with the germline J gene. This rearrangement joins TRBV2 to TRBJ2-7; no definite D call. Germline CDR1 reads SNHLY; CDR2 reads FYNNEI. The V end lost 2 bases, the J end lost 3 bases, and 8 bases lay between the germline ends. The length of the CDR3 is 13 residues. The part of the CDR3 DNA that was read is TGTGCCAGCAGTGAACCGTTTCGCTACGAG. Translation: CASSEPFRYE. In full, the CDR3 is CASSEPFRYEQYF.

As regards this clone: The sequenced fragment ends 3 residues before the CDR3 boundary, so the rest is inferred from the germline J gene. The chain employs TRBV5-1 and TRBJ1-1, with 7 nucleotides matching TRBD1. Germline V CDR1 and CDR2: SGHRS, YFSETQ. J was trimmed by 6 bases and V by 4 bases; bases with no gene match: 9. The length of the CDR3 is 14 residues. The covered CDR3 bases are TGCGCCAGCAGCCTAGGCAGGGGGTCGTCTGAA. Translating it yields CASSLGRGSSE. The entire CDR3 is CASSLGRGSSEAFF.

Points on this clone: The read terminates 3 residues before the CDR3 end, so the remaining end is supplied by the germline J gene. The V and J genes are TRBV5-1 and TRBJ1-3, with 9 bases fitting TRBD1. The CDR3 contains 16 residues. V shed 3 bases, J shed 5 bases, and the junction held 9 bases outside the gene matches. Germline loops: CDR1 SGHRS, CDR2 YFSETQ. The CDR3 loop is CASSSEPGTGRNTIYF. The covered CDR3 bases are TGCGCCAGCAGCTCGGAACCCGGGACAGGGAGAAACACC. Full variable domain (missing parts from reference TRBV5-1 and TRBJ1-3): KAGVTQTPRYLIKTRGQQVTLSCSPISGHRSVSWYQQTPGQGLQFLFEYFSETQRNKGNFPGRFSGRQFSNSRSEMNVSTLELGDSALYLCASSSEPGTGRNTIYFGEGSWLTVV.

As to this clone: The read terminates 3 residues ahead of where the CDR3 ends, so the germline J gene completes it. This chain links TRBV28 with TRBJ1-4, with D possibly matching TRBD1 (6 bases). Looked up from germline, CDR1 is MDHEN and CDR2 is SYDVKM. CDR3 length: 14 residues. V was shortened by 4 bases and J by 8 bases, with 14 bases between the two germline ends. The chain's CDR3 is CASSSHRADEKLFF. CDR3 bases read: TGTGCCAGCAGTTCCCACAGGGCCGACGAAAAA.